This TCR beta chain was recorded in a study of radiotherapy plus CTLA-4 blockade in lung cancer (dated by TCRdb to the late 2010s). For the study in its entirety: Among the enrolled patients, about 20% had an objective response, and 25% to 35% reached disease control. What the research found in general, with its limitations: After treatment with radiotherapy and ipilimumab, TCR clones that came from tumors expanded in the peripheral blood. The strongest predictors of response, as reported, were early dynamic changes in blood T cell clones along with a rise in serum interferon-beta after radiation.

The V and J ends are trimmed by 6 bases and 4 bases, leaving 14 bases between them. The CDR3 spans 14 residues, from the cysteine through the phenylalanine. Kept here is only the CDR3 DNA, which spans 42 bases and is read in frame from base 1. Via the germline V gene (reference sequence), CDR1 is MNHEY and CDR2 SMNVEV. Receptor amplification or capture employed the immunoSEQ multiplex PCR assay. TCRdb re-hosts the immuneACCESS table, in-frame sequences only. Its copies lack some clones; in the studies checked, an unresolved V gene accounts for under half of them, and the cause for the rest is not known. For this sample the table gives around 100,000 clones, of which about 80% were detected only once. The top ten clonotypes cover about 3.3% of the sample. In regard to this clone: Its antigen remains undetermined. No per-base quality is available; no much larger clone lies one base away.

In this study, focal radiation therapy paired with CTLA-4 blockade (ipilimumab) was tested in patients who had chemo-refractory metastatic non-small-cell lung cancer. The chain joins TRBV27 to TRBJ2-3, and possibly TRBD1, on 5 matching bases. The clonotype comes from a human donor with non-small cell lung cancer that progressed on radiotherapy plus ipilimumab. Some clones in this sample may be carry-over from other donors' samples. The sequencing used peripheral blood, collected from a patient treated with radiotherapy plus ipilimumab. The DNA is TGTGCCAGCAGATTTACGGACACGGCAGATACGCAGTATTTT. This sequence encodes CASRFTDTADTQYF.